The 21 T cell receptor beta chains presented below share a single source sample, sequenced in a study of metastatic and nonmetastatic thyroid tumors. Patients underwent thyroid surgery, and none had received any treatment before it. TCRdb used MiXCR to call clones anew from the PCR reads. The data hold tens of thousands of clones, with around 21% observed a single time. Sequences were obtained from blood. These receptors originate from a male donor with papillary thyroid cancer or a benign thyroid nodule (not recorded which). Some clones in this sample may be carry-over from other donors' samples.

By sample share, this clone is medium-sized. The chain recombines TRBV6-1 with TRBJ1-2, with D perhaps TRBD1 (6 bases). The CDR3 totals 14 residues. Germline-derived CDR1 and CDR2 are MNHNS and SASEGT. Trimming stripped 8 bases from V and 6 bases from J, with 19 bases between. The chain's CDR3 is CASGYRVGEDGYTF. The CDR3 bases are TGTGCCAGCGGCTACAGGGTGGGGGAGGATGGCTACACCTTC.

Regarding this clone: The conserved closing phenylalanine or tryptophan is absent in this CDR3, likely reflecting a read error. This chain joins TRBV10-3 and TRBJ2-1; the D is unclear. The germline V gene has CDR1 ENHRY and CDR2 SYGVKD. Trimming shortened V by 2 bases and J by 5 bases, and 7 bases separated the two germline ends. The CDR3 has 13 residues. The CDR3: CAISEDSHNEQFL. The CDR3 coding sequence is TGTGCCATCAGTGAGGATTCCCACAATGAGCAGTTCCTC.

The table lists this clone with many counts. This chain connects TRBV2 to TRBJ1-6, with 7 nucleotides matching TRBD1. Germline trimming cut 7 bases from V and 8 bases from J; bases unmatched to any gene: 11. The CDR3 runs 15 residues. Germline CDR1 and CDR2: SNHLY and FYNNEI. The CDR3 DNA reads TGTGCCAGCACTAGGGACAGCGCGGGGCATTCACCCCTCCACTTT. Encoded protein: CASTRDSAGHSPLHF.

The chain combines TRBV6-1 with TRBJ2-7; 7 bases are a match to TRBD2. CDR3 size: 15 residues. The J segment lost 2 bases and the V segment lost 11 bases, leaving 15 bases of the junction unmatched. Germline loops: CDR1 MNHNS, CDR2 SASEGT. Here the CDR3 reads CAGSSPGGWTYEQYF. The CDR3 DNA reads TGTGCCGGCTCGTCCCCGGGGGGATGGACCTACGAGCAGTACTTC.

This clone has at least ten counts. The rearrangement joins TRBV5-6 to TRBJ2-1; 10 bases line up with TRBD2. V lost 4 bases to trimming and J lost 4 bases; unmatched junction nucleotides: 8. Germline CDR1 and CDR2: SGHDT and YYEEEE. This CDR3 contains 16 residues. CDR3 region: CASSGKTSGHYNEQFF. CDR3 nucleotides: TGTGCCAGCAGCGGTAAGACTAGCGGGCATTACAATGAGCAGTTCTTC.

CDR3 region: CASSLGVDIPNYGYTF. In DNA form, the CDR3 reads TGTGCCAGCAGCTTGGGAGTAGACATCCCTAACTATGGCTACACCTTC. The chain combines TRBV5-5 with TRBJ1-2, with D hard to call. The germline V gene encodes CDR1 SGHKS and CDR2 YYEKEE (reference sequence). The CDR3 length is 16 residues. Trimming left V 0 bases short and J 0 bases short, with 12 bases between.

This clone was seen ten or more times. The rearrangement links TRBV20-1 to TRBJ2-1, with 9 bases identical to TRBD2. Germline trimming cut 2 bases from V and 10 bases from J; bases unmatched to any gene: 15. CDR1 is DFQATT and CDR2 is SNEGSKA in the germline V gene (reference sequence). This CDR3 spans 16 amino acids. The CDR3 nucleotides read TGCAGTGCTAGACCGAGCGGGAGGCGATTCTTAGGGGAGCAGTTCTTC. It specifies CSARPSGRRFLGEQFF.

As concerns this clone: One end of the junction varies from germline; a read error may be responsible. The chain links TRBV18 to TRBJ2-7, with D hard to call. The CDR3 runs to 12 residues. From germline, CDR1 is KGHSH and CDR2 LQKENI. CDR3 nucleotides: TGTGCCAGCTCATCACCTTACCACGAGCAGTACTTC. Protein sequence: CASSSPYHEQYF.

In its sample, this clone was seen many times. The chain carries TRBV5-8 and TRBJ2-1; 8 bases agree with TRBD1. Germline V CDR1 and CDR2: SGHTS, YDEGEE. CDR3 length equals 15 residues. J lost 4 bases, V lost 0 bases, and 3 bases had no gene match. The DNA for the CDR3 is TGTGCCAGCAGCTTGGCAGGGGGCGGTTACAATGAGCAGTTCTTC. This translates into CASSLAGGGYNEQFF. The variable domain in full, completed from reference TRBV5-8 and TRBJ2-1, reads EAGVTQSPTHLIKTRGQQATLRCSPISGHTSVYWYQQALGLGLQFLLWYDEGEERNRGNFPPRFSGRQFPNYSSELNVNALELEDSALYLCASSLAGGGYNEQFFGPGTRLTVL.

V is TRBV5-1 and J is TRBJ2-3; the match to TRBD2 covers 9 bases. Germline assignment: CDR1 SGHRS and CDR2 YFSETQ. Trimming cost V 0 bases and J 4 bases; bases outside gene matches: 9. CDR3 length: 17 amino acids. The CDR3 nucleotides read TGCGCCAGCAGCTTGGTATCTTGGCGGGGGGGCGCAGATACGCAGTATTTT. Its protein is CASSLVSWRGGADTQYF.

This clone has a count of ten or more. V gene TRBV13 combines with J gene TRBJ1-1; weak D call: TRBD1 (6 bases). The CDR3 contains 15 residues. V lost 1 base and J lost 3, with 12 bases in between. Germline V gene lookup returns CDR1 PRHDT and CDR2 FYEKMQ (reference sequence). The CDR3 DNA reads as TGTGCCAGCAGCTTAGTGGGGGCGGGGGACACTGAAGCTTTCTTT. This sequence encodes CASSLVGAGDTEAFF. Complete variable domain (other parts from reference TRBV13 and TRBJ1-1): AAGVIQSPRHLIKEKRETATLKCYPIPRHDTVYWYQQGPGQDPQFLISFYEKMQSDKGSIPDRFSAQQFSDYHSELNMSSLELGDSALYFCASSLVGAGDTEAFFGQGTRLTVV.

This clone was seen ten or more times. The genes are TRBV4-1 and TRBJ2-1; 10 positions agree with TRBD2. The germline gives CDR1 MGHRA, CDR2 YSYEKL. CDR3 length: 18 residues. V was clipped by 0 bases and J by 6 bases; unmatched bases: 11. The CDR3 DNA is TGCGCCAGCAGCCAAGATCCATCCCAAGCGGGAGGGACCAATGAGCAGTTCTTC. This gives the protein CASSQDPSQAGGTNEQFF.

This clone ranks as medium-sized (0.01 to 0.1%). CDR3 sequence reads: CASSPQDLGNEQYF. As DNA, the CDR3 is TGTGCCAGCAGCCCACAAGATTTGGGTAACGAGCAGTACTTC. The V call is TRBV9, the J call TRBJ2-7; D is ambiguous. Germline lookup yields CDR1 SGDLS and CDR2 YYNGEE. The CDR3 is 14 residues long. Trimming cost V 4 bases and J 5 bases, with 16 bases left between them.

This clone has at least ten counts. The V and J genes are TRBV18 and TRBJ1-1; 7 bases line up with TRBD1. The CDR3 is 13 amino acids. The trim removed 6 bases at V and 6 bases at J, leaving 7 bases unmatched. Germline V gives CDR1 KGHSH, CDR2 LQKENI. The CDR3 is CASSLDRASEAFF. The CDR3 region has the DNA TGTGCCAGCTCGCTTGACAGGGCTTCTGAAGCTTTCTTT.

This clone was picked up a small number of times. The rearrangement joins TRBV10-3 to TRBJ2-7; 9 positions match TRBD2. In germline, CDR1 is ENHRY, CDR2 SYGVKD. The CDR3 totals 15 residues. Losses at the gene ends were 0 bases for V and 4 bases for J; bases not matched to a gene: 4. CDR3 nucleotide sequence: TGTGCCATCAGTGAGTCAGGGCGGGAGGGGTACGAGCAGTACTTC. Translated, it gives CAISESGREGYEQYF.

This clone has a count of ten or more. The V and J genes are TRBV5-1 and TRBJ2-1; D assignment may be TRBD1 or TRBD2 (7 bases each). Trimming took off 1 base at V and 5 bases at J, with 13 bases between the two ends. The CDR3 contains 15 residues. The germline CDR1 and CDR2 sequences are SGHRS and YFSETQ. CDR3 nucleotides: TGCGCCAGCAGCTTGAAACAGGGGACTAACAATGAGCAGTTCTTC. It yields the protein CASSLKQGTNNEQFF.

At least ten counts were recorded for this clone. V is TRBV19 and J is TRBJ2-7; 7 positions match TRBD2. CDR1 and CDR2 from the germline V gene are LNHDA and SQIVND (reference sequence). V lost 3 bases and J lost 0; bases outside the gene matches: 8. The CDR3 loop spans 16 amino acids. The CDR3 spells CASSILGGEGSYEQYF. CDR3 nucleotides: TGTGCCAGTAGTATTCTCGGCGGGGAGGGCTCCTACGAGCAGTACTTC. The variable domain in full, completed from reference TRBV19 and TRBJ2-7, reads DGGITQSPKYLFRKEGQNVTLSCEQNLNHDAMYWYRQDPGQGLRLIYYSQIVNDFQKGDIAEGYSVSREKKESFPLTVTSAQKNPTAFYLCASSILGGEGSYEQYFGPGTRLTVT.

This clone was counted many times. The rearrangement joins TRBV5-1 to TRBJ1-2, with 9 nucleotides matching TRBD1. Germline CDR1 SGHRS, CDR2 YFSETQ. The CDR3 sequence is 15 residues long. V trimming: 0 bases; J trimming: 4 bases; junction bases outside the gene matches: 4. CDR3 region: CASSLGQGDPYGYTF. CDR3 nucleotide sequence: TGCGCCAGCAGCTTGGGACAGGGGGATCCCTATGGCTACACCTTC.

This clone rates as medium-sized. The rearrangement links TRBV4-3 to TRBJ1-6; 7 nucleotides align to TRBD1. Germline CDR1 LGHNA, CDR2 YSLEER. The CDR3 has 16 residues. J lost 6 bases, V lost 4 bases, and 9 bases had no gene match. In nucleotides, the CDR3 is TGCGCCAGCAGCCGAGACTACAGGGGAGGTAATTCACCCCTCCACTTT. This translates into CASSRDYRGGNSPLHF.

By frequency in the sample, this clone is medium-sized (0.01 to 0.1%). Other DNA sequences in this specimen translate into the identical CDR3. This chain joins TRBV6-1 and TRBJ1-5, with a tentative D call TRBD1 (6 bases). Per the germline V gene, CDR1 is MNHNS and CDR2 is SASEGT. This CDR3 comprises 16 residues. V gave up 3 bases and J gave up 3 bases, with 15 bases separating them. The CDR3 spells CASSDMSGDYNQPQHF. The CDR3, as DNA: TGTGCCAGCAGTGACATGTCAGGGGATTACAATCAGCCCCAGCATTTT.

This clone was recorded many times. The V and J genes are TRBV5-1 and TRBJ2-1; 8 nucleotides align to TRBD1. The V segment lost 0 bases and the J segment 6 bases; nucleotides outside the gene matches: 2. CDR1 and CDR2 from the germline V gene are SGHRS and YFSETQ. This CDR3 has 14 amino acids. The CDR3 is CASSLGTGGNEQFF. The CDR3 DNA follows: TGCGCCAGCAGCTTGGGCACAGGGGGCAATGAGCAGTTCTTC.